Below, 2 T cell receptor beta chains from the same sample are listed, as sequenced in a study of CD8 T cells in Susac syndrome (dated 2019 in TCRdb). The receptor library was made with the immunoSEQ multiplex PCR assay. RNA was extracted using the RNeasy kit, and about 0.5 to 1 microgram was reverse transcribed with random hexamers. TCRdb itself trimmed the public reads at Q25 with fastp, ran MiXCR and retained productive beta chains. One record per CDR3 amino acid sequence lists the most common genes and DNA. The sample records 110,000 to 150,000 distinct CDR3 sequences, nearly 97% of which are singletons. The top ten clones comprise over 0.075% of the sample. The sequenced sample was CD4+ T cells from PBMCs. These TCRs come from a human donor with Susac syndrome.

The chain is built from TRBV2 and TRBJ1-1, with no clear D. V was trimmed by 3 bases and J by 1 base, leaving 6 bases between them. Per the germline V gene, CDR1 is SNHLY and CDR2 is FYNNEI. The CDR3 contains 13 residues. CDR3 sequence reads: CASSEVENTEAFF. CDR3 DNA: TGTGCCAGCAGTGAGGTTGAGAACACTGAAGCTTTCTTT.

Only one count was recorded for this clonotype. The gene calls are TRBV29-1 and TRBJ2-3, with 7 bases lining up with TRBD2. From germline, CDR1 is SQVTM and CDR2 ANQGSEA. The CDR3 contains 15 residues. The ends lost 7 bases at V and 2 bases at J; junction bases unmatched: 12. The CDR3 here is CSAPGWGLTTDTQYF. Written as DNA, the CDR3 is TGCAGCGCCCCCGGTTGGGGACTAACCACAGATACGCAGTATTTT.